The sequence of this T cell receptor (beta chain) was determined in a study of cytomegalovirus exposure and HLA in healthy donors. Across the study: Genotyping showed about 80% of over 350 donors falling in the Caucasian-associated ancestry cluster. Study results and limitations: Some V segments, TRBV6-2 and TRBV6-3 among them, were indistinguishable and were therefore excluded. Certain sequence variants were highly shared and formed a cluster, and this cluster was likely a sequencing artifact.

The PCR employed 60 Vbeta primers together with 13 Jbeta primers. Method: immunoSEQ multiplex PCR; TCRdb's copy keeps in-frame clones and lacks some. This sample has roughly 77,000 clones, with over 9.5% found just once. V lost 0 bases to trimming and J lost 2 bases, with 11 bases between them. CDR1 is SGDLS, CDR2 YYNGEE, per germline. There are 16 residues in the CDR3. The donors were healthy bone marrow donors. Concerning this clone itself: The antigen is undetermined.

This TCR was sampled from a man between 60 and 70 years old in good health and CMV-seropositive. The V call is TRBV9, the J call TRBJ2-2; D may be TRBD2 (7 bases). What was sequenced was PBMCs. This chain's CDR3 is CASSVGSGGNTGELFF. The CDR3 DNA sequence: TGTGCCAGCAGCGTAGGTTCGGGGGGCAACACCGGGGAGCTGTTTTTT.